This TCR beta chain emerged from a study of blood T cell repertoires in COVID-19. Study-wide background: The United States, Italy and Spain were the sources of the acute and convalescent COVID-19 samples. From T cells, B-cell-depleted T cells, or PBMCs came the material, which was cDNA or gDNA.

In the original analysis: It was from reference gene primer amplification that nucleated cell counts were estimated. Generated by immunoSEQ multiplex PCR, the TCRdb table keeps only in-frame clones and is missing some. That table is the source of V, J and clone size, and D and trimming were worked out from the DNA. The data show approximately 230,000 clones, around four fifths seen once. J was trimmed by 5 bases and V by 8 bases; bases with no gene match: 1. Per the germline V gene, CDR1 is MNHEY and CDR2 is SVGAGI. CDR3 length equals 13 residues. This chain joins TRBV6-5 and TRBJ2-3, with 13 bases lining up with TRBD2. The sequenced sample consisted of peripheral blood. This TCR came from a woman in her 40s with active or convalescent COVID-19. In DNA, the CDR3 is TGTGCCAGCGGACTAGCGGGGGTAGATACGCAGTATTTT. Translated, it gives CASGLAGVDTQYF.